These 24 T cell receptor beta chains were sequenced from one sample in a study of Ad26.COV2.S vaccination and SARS-CoV-2 variants. Specified treatment: roughly 19 received Ad26.COV2.S at low or high dose, single or two shots; several received placebo; per-sample allocation not given. Each sample was drawn 63 days after the first injection (of vaccine or placebo). Generated by immunoSEQ multiplex PCR, the TCRdb table keeps only in-frame clones and is missing some. Of hundreds of thousands of clones listed, around 89% are singletons. The specimen comprised peripheral blood, sampled in a trial of Ad26.COV2.S vaccine versus placebo. These receptors all stem from a person aged 18-65 years who received the Ad26.COV2.S COVID-19 vaccine or a placebo.

This clone appeared once. The chain joins TRBV20-1 to TRBJ1-1; D not certain. The CDR3 consists of 11 residues. V was clipped by 3 bases and J by 3 bases, with 5 bases between them. Germline-derived CDR1 and CDR2 are DFQATT and SNEGSKA (reference sequence). The CDR3 is CSASVDTEAFF. In DNA, the CDR3 is TGCAGTGCTAGTGTAGACACTGAAGCTTTCTTT.

Note on this clone: An end of the junction does not agree with germline; a read error may underlie this. This chain connects TRBV7-7 to TRBJ2-1; 10 bases are shared with TRBD1. The germline gives CDR1 SSHAT, CDR2 FNYEAQ (reference sequence). The CDR3 is made up of 15 amino acids. The CDR3 DNA is TGTGCTAGCAGCTTAGGGACAGGGGTTTACAATGAGCAGTTCTTC. This translates into CASSLGTGVYNEQFF.

V gene TRBV12-2 combines with J gene TRBJ2-7; TRBD2 was called by the table and not checked on the DNA. TRBV12-2 is classified as a pseudogene. The CDR3 has 12 residues. DNA of the CDR3: TGTGCAAGTCGCCCCCCCGGGAAACGGCGGTACTTC. This gives the protein CASRPPGKRRYF.

The chain couples TRBV7-3 to TRBJ2-7; 7 bases line up with TRBD2. Germline V CDR1 and CDR2: SGHTA, FQGTGA. CDR3 size: 15 residues. Trimming at V came to 0 bases and at J to 5 bases, leaving 7 bases not matched to a gene. CDR3 loop: CASSLTSGRVDEQYF. CDR3 sequence (DNA): TGTGCCAGCAGCTTAACTTCAGGGAGGGTGGACGAGCAGTACTTC.

This chain joins TRBV29-1 and TRBJ1-1, with D possibly being TRBD1 (6 bases). Germline assignment: CDR1 SQVTM and CDR2 ANQGSEA. V lost 6 bases to trimming and J lost 0 bases, with 23 bases between them. The CDR3 runs to 17 residues. The CDR3 DNA follows: TGCAGCGTGCTTCAGGGGCCCTATGCGGGGATGAACACTGAAGCTTTCTTT. Residues: CSVLQGPYAGMNTEAFF.

The CDR3 DNA is TGTGCCAGCAGCTCCCCAGTCGGCGGGAGGTATAATGAGCAGTTCTTC. Its translation: CASSSPVGGRYNEQFF. This chain connects TRBV7-9 to TRBJ2-1, with 8 bases aligning to TRBD2. With 4 bases clipped from V and 7 bases from J, the junction kept 12 bases outside the gene matches. This CDR3 spans 16 amino acids. Germline loops: CDR1 SEHNR, CDR2 FQNEAQ (reference sequence).

The J gene is TRBJ1-4, the V gene TRBV3-1 (or the pseudogene TRBV3-2); 9 bases line up with TRBD1. CDR1 is LGHDT, CDR2 YNNKEL, per germline (reference sequence). The junction had 9 bases not matched to a gene; V was cut back by 2 bases and J by 5 bases. This CDR3 region has 17 residues. CDR3 DNA: TGTGCCAGCAGCCAATCGTTCCCGGGACAGGGAAATGAAAAACTGTTTTTT. Translation gives CASSQSFPGQGNEKLFF.

The table lists this clone with a few counts. The chain uses TRBV30 and TRBJ1-6; maybe TRBD1 (5 bases). V was shortened by 3 bases and J by 9 bases, with 12 bases between the two germline ends. Germline CDR1 GTSNPN, CDR2 SVGIG (reference sequence). The CDR3 totals 13 residues. The CDR3 loop is CAWSGREGSPLHF. CDR3 DNA: TGTGCCTGGAGCGGCAGGGAAGGTTCACCCCTCCACTTT.

The chain joins TRBV5-6 to TRBJ1-4, with a possible D match to TRBD1 (5 bases). The CDR3 loop spans 16 amino acids. The V gene's germline CDR1 is SGHDT and CDR2 YYEEEE. Trimming stripped 0 bases from V and 6 bases from J, with 15 bases between. Here the CDR3 DNA reads TGTGCCAGCAGCTTGGCCGTGGGACCGCCCGATGAAAAACTGTTTTTT. Translated, it gives CASSLAVGPPDEKLFF. Complete variable domain (other parts from reference TRBV5-6 and TRBJ1-4): DAGVTQSPTHLIKTRGQQVTLRCSPKSGHDTVSWYQQALGQGPQFIFQYYEEEERQRGNFPDRFSGHQFPNYSSELNVNALLLGDSALYLCASSLAVGPPDEKLFFGSGTQLSVL.

This sequence joins TRBV4-3 and TRBJ2-2; TRBD2 matches at 9 bases. V dropped 0 bases and J dropped 8; count of bases not matched to a gene: 4. The CDR3 spans 15 residues. Germline CDR1 and CDR2: LGHNA and YSLEER. The CDR3 sequence: CASSQDWLAGGELFF. CDR3 coding DNA: TGCGCCAGCAGCCAAGATTGGCTAGCGGGGGGGGAGCTGTTTTTT.

The rearrangement uses TRBV6-5 and TRBJ2-7, with D possibly TRBD1 on 5 matching bases. The CDR3 runs to 15 residues. V was clipped by 0 bases and J by 1 base, with 10 bases between them. Germline V lookup: CDR1 MNHEY, CDR2 SVGAGI. CDR3 protein: CASSYSSGHSYEQYF. In DNA form, the CDR3 reads TGTGCCAGCAGTTACTCGAGTGGACATTCCTACGAGCAGTACTTC.

This chain joins TRBV15 and TRBJ1-4; the D is unclear. The CDR3 spans 16 residues. V was cut by 0 bases and J by 8 bases, with 16 bases left in between. Germline assignment: CDR1 LNHNV and CDR2 YYDKDF (reference sequence). CDR3 nucleotide sequence: TGTGCCACCAGCAGAGACCGGGGAGGGTCGCGGGAAAAACTGTTTTTT. Translated: CATSRDRGGSREKLFF.

The V and J genes are TRBV6-4 and TRBJ1-2; D is possibly TRBD1 (5 bases). The germline V gene has CDR1 MRHNA and CDR2 SNTAGT. V shed 8 bases and J shed 4 bases, with 14 bases lying between them. The CDR3 extends over 13 amino acids. DNA for the CDR3: TGTGCCAGCCCCGACGGTAGGGGCTATGGCTACACCTTC. Its translation is CASPDGRGYGYTF.

This chain joins TRBV6-5 and TRBJ1-1; TRBD1 might be the D (5 bases). The CDR3 is 15 residues long. V was pared by 6 bases and J by 1 base, with 15 bases between. CDR1 is MNHEY, CDR2 SVGAGI, per germline. The CDR3 here is CASSNPPDRNTEAFF. CDR3 nucleotide sequence: TGTGCCAGCAGCAACCCTCCCGACAGGAACACTGAAGCTTTCTTT.

V is TRBV27 and J is TRBJ1-2, with D maybe TRBD1 (5 bases). Germline loops: CDR1 MNHEY, CDR2 SMNVEV (reference sequence). CDR3 length: 14 residues. Trimming took off 2 bases at V and 8 bases at J, with 15 bases between the two ends. CDR3 nucleotides: TGTGCCAGCAGTTTAATGGGAGGGGCTCGGGGCTACACCTTC. This translates into CASSLMGGARGYTF.

The V gene is TRBV10-2, the J gene TRBJ1-5; no clear D gene. The CDR3 extends over 13 amino acids. Trimming pared 3 bases from V and 10 bases from J, leaving 13 bases between. The V gene's germline CDR1 is WSHSY and CDR2 SAAADI. The DNA for the CDR3 is TGCGCCAGCAGTGAAATTGGAAGGTCCCCCCAGCATTTT. This translates into CASSEIGRSPQHF.

V gene TRBV29-1 combines with J gene TRBJ2-4; D gene uncertain. CDR1 and CDR2 from the germline V gene are SQVTM and ANQGSEA. Between the trimmed V and J ends, which lost 3 bases and 2 bases, there was a span of 5 bases. The CDR3 spans 12 residues. The CDR3 bases are TGCAGCGTTGAGGGCCCCAAAAACATTCAGTACTTC. Protein: CSVEGPKNIQYF.

V gene TRBV2 combines with J gene TRBJ2-5, with D perhaps matching TRBD1 (6 bases). The CDR3 is 13 amino acids. Germline CDR1 reads SNHLY; CDR2 reads FYNNEI. V lost 2 bases and J 5 bases, leaving 9 bases between the germline ends. CDR3 amino acids: CASSESRGETQYF. The CDR3 coding sequence is TGTGCCAGCAGTGAAAGTAGGGGGGAGACCCAGTACTTC.

The chain uses TRBV29-1 and TRBJ1-1; a possible D gene is TRBD1 (5 bases). Germline values: CDR1 SQVTM, CDR2 ANQGSEA. This CDR3 is 14 amino acids long. Between the trimmed V and J ends, which lost 5 bases and 0 bases, there was a span of 13 bases. The CDR3 reads CSVKTGTMNTEAFF. CDR3 in DNA: TGCAGCGTTAAAACCGGGACCATGAACACTGAAGCTTTCTTT. The complete variable domain, with remaining parts taken from reference TRBV29-1 and TRBJ1-1, reads SAVISQKPSRDICQRGTSLTIQCQVDSQVTMMFWYRQQPGQSLTLIATANQGSEATYESGFVIDKFPISRPNLTFSTLTVSNMSPEDSSIYLCSVKTGTMNTEAFFGQGTRLTVV.

V is TRBV5-6 and J is TRBJ2-1; 9 bases align to TRBD2. Germline V lookup: CDR1 SGHDT, CDR2 YYEEEE. V gave up 1 base and J gave up 8 bases; unmatched junction bases: 7. This CDR3 has 15 amino acids. The CDR3 loop reads CASSLRLAGNDEQFF. The CDR3 DNA is TGTGCCAGCAGCTTGCGGCTAGCGGGGAACGATGAGCAGTTCTTC.

The chain recombines TRBV20-1 with TRBJ2-7; D is possibly TRBD1 or TRBD2 (5 bases each). Germline loops: CDR1 DFQATT, CDR2 SNEGSKA (reference sequence). The CDR3 has 12 residues. Trimming removed 3 bases at V and 6 bases at J, with 12 bases between. In nucleotides, the CDR3 is TGCAGTGCTAGTGGGGGACCTGGCGAGCAGTACTTC. Translated, it gives CSASGGPGEQYF.

This chain uses TRBV24-1 with TRBJ1-5; TRBD1 agrees at 12 bases. CDR1 and CDR2 from the germline V gene are KGHDR and SFDVKD. Trimming removed 4 bases from V and 6 bases from J; junction bases left unmatched: 6. CDR3 length: 16 residues. In nucleotides, the CDR3 is TGTGCCACCAGTGACCCGGGACAGGGGGCAGGTCAGCCCCAGCATTTT. This encodes CATSDPGQGAGQPQHF.

This sequence joins TRBV3-1 (or the pseudogene TRBV3-2) and TRBJ1-5; perhaps TRBD1 as D (5 bases). Between the trimmed V and J ends, which lost 0 bases and 6 bases, there was a span of 6 bases. CDR1 and CDR2 (germline): LGHDT, YNNKEL (reference sequence). This CDR3 is 13 amino acids long. CDR3 region: CASSQDGAQPQHF. DNA of the CDR3: TGTGCCAGCAGCCAAGACGGGGCTCAGCCCCAGCATTTT.

Only one count was recorded for this clone. V and J are TRBV7-9 and TRBJ1-3, with D maybe TRBD1 (6 bases). V gave up 0 bases and J gave up 0 bases, with 12 bases separating them. The V gene's germline CDR1 is SEHNR and CDR2 FQNEAQ (reference sequence). The CDR3 loop spans 17 amino acids. CDR3 sequence: CASSLAPGHISGNTIYF. The CDR3 DNA is TGTGCCAGCAGCTTAGCCCCGGGACACATCTCTGGAAACACCATATATTTT.